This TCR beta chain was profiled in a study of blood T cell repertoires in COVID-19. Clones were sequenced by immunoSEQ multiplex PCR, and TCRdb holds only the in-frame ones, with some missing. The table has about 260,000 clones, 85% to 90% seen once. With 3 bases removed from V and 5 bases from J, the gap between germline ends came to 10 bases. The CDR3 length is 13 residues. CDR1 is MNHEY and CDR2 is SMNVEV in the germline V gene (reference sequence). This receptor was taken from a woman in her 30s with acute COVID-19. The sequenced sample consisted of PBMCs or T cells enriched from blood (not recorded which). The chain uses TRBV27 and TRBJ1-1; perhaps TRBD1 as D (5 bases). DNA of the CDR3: TGTGCCAGCAGTTTGAAGGGGAATACTGAAGCTTTCTTT. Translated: CASSLKGNTEAFF.